The TCR beta chain under discussion was sequenced for a study of shared clonotypes between healthy human individuals. In its sample, this clone was seen once. This CDR3 region has 16 residues. From germline, CDR1 is MNHEY and CDR2 SMNVEV (reference sequence). After removal of 5 bases from V and 5 bases from J, the junction contained 13 bases not matched to a gene. The table came from immunoSEQ multiplex PCR; TCRdb's copy has only in-frame clones and leaves some out. This repertoire shows about 2.4 million clones, 85% to 95% found once; its top ten account for around 0.14%. The genes are TRBV27 and TRBJ2-5; TRBD2 matches at 8 bases. This sequence was found in a man aged 18 to 35 in good health. Sequencing was performed on naive CD4+ T cells sorted from blood. The sample's subset: CD45RA+ positively selected. The CDR3, as DNA: TGTGCCAGCAGTAAACGGACGGGACTAGTGGTTGAGACCCAGTACTTC. This gives the protein CASSKRTGLVVETQYF.